Listed here are 27 T cell receptor beta chains from one sample, sequenced in a study of blood T cells in healthy people across ages. Combining a sample-barcoded 5' primer with a J-beta primer mix, a second PCR ran for 7 to 11 cycles. TCRdb called the 5' RACE reads again in MiXCR, with one record for every CDR3 protein. Of around 870,000 distinct CDR3 sequences listed, 25% to 35% are singletons. Sequencing was performed on blood. The source of these receptors is a woman aged 80 or older in good health.

Only a few counts were recorded for this clonotype. This chain joins TRBV4-1 and TRBJ2-1; no clear D. The germline V and J ends were trimmed by 0 bases and 8 bases, with 8 bases remaining between them. This CDR3 has 13 residues. CDR1 is MGHRA, CDR2 YSYEKL, per germline. CDR3 coding DNA: TGCGCCAGCAGCCAAGATTTCCTCGATGAGCAGTTCTTC. Protein: CASSQDFLDEQFF.

This clonotype was counted at least ten times. The chain employs TRBV20-1 and TRBJ2-7, with TRBD1 matching 11 bases. The CDR3 is 13 amino acids. J gave up 7 bases and V 6 bases, and 8 bases lay outside the gene matches. Germline assignment: CDR1 DFQATT and CDR2 SNEGSKA (reference sequence). The CDR3 nucleotides read TGCAGTGCCCCCGGACAGGGGGCAGGGGAGCAGTACTTC. It is translated as CSAPGQGAGEQYF.

This clonotype was detected a few times. This rearrangement joins TRBV2 to TRBJ2-7, with D possibly called TRBD1 or TRBD2 (5 bases each). Germline V gene data show CDR1 as SNHLY and CDR2 as FYNNEI. Trimming removed 7 bases from V and 1 base from J, with 14 bases in between. This CDR3 region has 14 residues. As DNA, the CDR3 is TGTGCCAGCATGTGGGGAGCAGGGTCCTACGAGCAGTACTTC. Translation gives CASMWGAGSYEQYF.

Ten or more counts support this clonotype. The J gene is TRBJ2-7, the V gene TRBV11-2; D may be TRBD1 or TRBD2 (5 bases each). Germline V gives CDR1 SGHAT, CDR2 FQNNGV. The CDR3 covers 14 residues. Trimming took 5 bases from V and 7 from J, leaving 18 bases between them. CDR3 loop: CASSEGGAASEQYF. DNA for the CDR3: TGTGCCAGCAGCGAGGGTGGGGCGGCGTCTGAGCAGTACTTC.

Concerning this clonotype itself: With a much larger clone just one base away, this may be a read error. The chain joins TRBV11-2 to TRBJ2-1; TRBD2 agrees at 13 bases. CDR3 length equals 23 residues. Germline assignment: CDR1 SGHAT and CDR2 FQNNGV. After removal of 3 bases from V and 0 bases from J, the junction contained 20 bases not matched to a gene. The CDR3 DNA reads as TGTGCCAGCAGCTTCCCTCAGGCCCCGGGACTAGCGGGGCCCTCTAGCTCCTACAATGAGCAGTTCTTC. It yields the protein CASSFPQAPGLAGPSSSYNEQFF. The variable domain in full, completed from reference TRBV11-2 and TRBJ2-1, reads EAGVAQSPRYKIIEKRQSVAFWCNPISGHATLYWYQQILGQGPKLLIQFQNNGVVDDSQLPKDRFSAERLKGVDSTLKIQPAKLEDSAVYLCASSFPQAPGLAGPSSSYNEQFFGPGTRLTVL.

This clonotype was counted at least ten times. This sequence joins TRBV7-2 and TRBJ2-3; 10 nucleotides align to TRBD1. The V gene's germline CDR1 is SGHTA and CDR2 FQGNSA. V gave up 8 bases and J gave up 3 bases; unmatched junction bases: 5. This CDR3 contains 14 residues. CDR3 DNA: TGTGCCAGCTCTCGGGACAGGGGTACAGATACGCAGTATTTT. Its protein product is CASSRDRGTDTQYF.

This clonotype has a count of ten or more. V and J are TRBV4-3 and TRBJ2-2; 7 bases map to TRBD1. This CDR3 spans 15 amino acids. J gave up 1 base and V 4 bases, and 3 bases lay outside the gene matches. The germline V gene encodes CDR1 LGHNA and CDR2 YSLEER. CDR3 sequence: CASSRDSKNTGELFF. The CDR3 DNA reads TGCGCCAGCAGCCGGGACAGCAAGAACACCGGGGAGCTGTTTTTT.

This clonotype has ten or more counts. The J gene is TRBJ2-6, the V gene TRBV10-3; TRBD1 aligns across 10 bases. V shed 2 bases, J shed 3 bases, and the junction held 7 bases outside the gene matches. Germline loops: CDR1 ENHRY, CDR2 SYGVKD. This CDR3 has 18 residues. Written as DNA, the CDR3 is TGTGCCATCAGTGAGATCGGGACAGGGGATGGTGGGGCCAACGTCCTGACTTTC. It specifies CAISEIGTGDGGANVLTF.

This clonotype was seen ten or more times. The rearrangement joins TRBV7-2 to TRBJ2-5; D remains ambiguous. V was pared by 10 bases and J by 4 bases, with 16 bases between. Germline CDR1 and CDR2: SGHTA and FQGNSA. The CDR3 contains 13 residues. The CDR3 is CATARKFGETQYF. The CDR3 DNA is TGTGCCACCGCGAGGAAGTTTGGAGAGACCCAGTACTTC. Together with reference TRBV7-2 and TRBJ2-5, the CDR3 gives the full variable domain: GAGVSQSPSNKVTEKGKDVELRCDPISGHTALYWYRQSLGQGLEFLIYFQGNSAPDKSGLPSDRFSAERTGGSVSTLTIQRTQQEDSAVYLCATARKFGETQYFGPGTRLLVL.

At least ten counts were recorded for this clonotype. CDR3 protein: CASSGGLSGGYTF. For the CDR3, the DNA is TGTGCCAGCAGTGGGGGTCTCTCTGGGGGCTACACCTTC. The chain has TRBV12-3 or TRBV12-4 and TRBJ1-2, with a weak D call TRBD1 (5 bases). Trimming stripped 5 bases from V and 8 bases from J, with 15 bases between. CDR3 length: 13 amino acids.

This clonotype came up many times. The rearrangement joins TRBV20-1 to TRBJ2-5; 7 nucleotides align to TRBD1. The CDR3 is made up of 12 amino acids. The trim removed 5 bases at V and 2 bases at J, leaving 2 bases unmatched. In germline, CDR1 is DFQATT, CDR2 SNEGSKA (reference sequence). Written as DNA, the CDR3 is TGCAGTGCTCAGGGACAGCAAGAGACCCAGTACTTC. Protein sequence: CSAQGQQETQYF.

The V and J genes are TRBV5-4 and TRBJ2-7; a weak D match, TRBD1 (6 bases). Germline CDR1 SGHNT, CDR2 YYREEE (reference sequence). V was cut by 4 bases and J by 11 bases, with 13 bases left in between. The CDR3 covers 11 residues. CDR3 nucleotide sequence: TGTGCCAGCAGCCCACTCGGGACAAAGTACTTC. Encoded protein: CASSPLGTKYF.

This chain links TRBV5-1 with TRBJ2-2, with D perhaps matching TRBD2 (5 bases). CDR1 and CDR2 (germline): SGHRS, YFSETQ. The CDR3 has 14 amino acids. V lost 6 bases and J lost 6, with 15 bases in between. DNA for the CDR3: TGCGCCAGCAACCCCACGGGAACCTCCGGGGAGCTGTTTTTT. This codes for CASNPTGTSGELFF. The full variable domain, with the rest looked up from reference TRBV5-1 and TRBJ2-2, is KAGVTQTPRYLIKTRGQQVTLSCSPISGHRSVSWYQQTPGQGLQFLFEYFSETQRNKGNFPGRFSGRQFSNSRSEMNVSTLELGDSALYLCASNPTGTSGELFFGEGSRLTVL.

This clonotype has at least ten counts. As DNA, the CDR3 is TGTGCCAGCAGCTCCCGGGGGTTTAAGCAGTATTTT. This gives the protein CASSSRGFKQYF. J is TRBJ2-3 and V is TRBV7-9; a weak D match, TRBD2 (6 bases). The CDR3 totals 12 residues. In germline, CDR1 is SEHNR, CDR2 FQNEAQ (reference sequence). V was clipped by 4 bases and J by 11 bases, with 13 bases between them. The variable domain in full, completed from reference TRBV7-9 and TRBJ2-3, reads DTGVSQNPRHKITKRGQNVTFRCDPISEHNRLYWYRQTLGQGPEFLTYFQNEAQLEKSRLLSDRFSAERPKGSFSTLEIQRTEQGDSAMYLCASSSRGFKQYFGPGTRLTVL.

V usage is TRBV20-1 and J usage is TRBJ2-1; no definite D call. The end of the DNA is better explained by TRBJ2-7, so the J call may be wrong. The CDR3 length is 13 residues. Germline CDR1 and CDR2: DFQATT and SNEGSKA (reference sequence). CDR3 amino acids: CSAPEISYNEQYF. The CDR3, as DNA: TGCAGTGCTCCCGAAATCTCCTACAATGAGCAGTACTTC.

Ten or more counts support this clonotype. The chain carries TRBV10-3 and TRBJ2-3; D possibly corresponds to TRBD2 (6 bases). The CDR3 length is 15 residues. The germline V gene has CDR1 ENHRY and CDR2 SYGVKD. Trimming took 4 bases from V and 1 from J, leaving 12 bases between them. The CDR3 DNA follows: TGTGCCATCAGTGTTAATAAGCGGGGCACAGATACGCAGTATTTT. Translating gives CAISVNKRGTDTQYF.

This clonotype was counted between two and nine times. CDR3 DNA: TGTGCCAGCAGCTTAGGATCCCGATATCAGCCCCAGCATTTT. It yields the protein CASSLGSRYQPQHF. The chain links TRBV7-2 to TRBJ1-5; no clear D gene. Deletions cut 1 base from V and 5 bases from J, with 9 bases between. Per germline, CDR1 SGHTA and CDR2 FQGNSA. The CDR3 is 14 amino acids. The complete variable domain, with remaining parts taken from reference TRBV7-2 and TRBJ1-5, reads GAGVSQSPSNKVTEKGKDVELRCDPISGHTALYWYRQSLGQGLEFLIYFQGNSAPDKSGLPSDRFSAERTGGSVSTLTIQRTQQEDSAVYLCASSLGSRYQPQHFGDGTRLSIL.

The table lists this clonotype with a count of one. V usage is TRBV2 and J usage is TRBJ2-5; the match to TRBD2 covers 9 bases. The CDR3 is made up of 14 amino acids. With V trimmed by 6 bases and J by 4 bases, 6 bases remained unmatched. Germline CDR1 and CDR2: SNHLY and FYNNEI. The chain's CDR3 is CASRPGLARETQYF. CDR3 sequence (DNA): TGTGCCAGCAGACCGGGACTAGCAAGAGAGACCCAGTACTTC. The full variable domain, its missing parts supplied by reference TRBV2 and TRBJ2-5, is EPEVTQTPSHQVTQMGQEVILRCVPISNHLYFYWYRQILGQKVEFLVSFYNNEISEKSEIFDDQFSVERPDGSNFTLKIRSTKLEDSAMYFCASRPGLARETQYFGPGTRLLVL.

As concerns this clonotype: It may be a read error: a sequence one base away is much more abundant. V usage is TRBV18 and J usage is TRBJ2-1; 7 nucleotides line up with TRBD1. The CDR3 totals 16 residues. Germline V gene lookup returns CDR1 KGHSH and CDR2 LQKENI. The V segment lost 0 bases and the J segment 7 bases; nucleotides outside the gene matches: 9. The DNA for the CDR3 is TGTGCCAGCTCACCACCTGGTACAGGGGTGGGGAATGAGCAGTTCTTC. Encoded protein: CASSPPGTGVGNEQFF.

Details on this clonotype: Just one base apart from a much larger clone, this may be a read error. CDR3 protein: CATSDGSGYTF. The CDR3 DNA reads as TGTGCCACCAGTGATGGGTCTGGCTACACCTTC. This chain links TRBV24-1 with TRBJ1-2; D is ambiguous. The CDR3 is 11 residues long. Per the germline V gene, CDR1 is KGHDR and CDR2 is SFDVKD. Trimming removed 3 bases from V and 7 bases from J, with 5 bases in between.

The J gene is TRBJ1-1, the V gene TRBV18; 7 nucleotides match TRBD1. This CDR3 contains 15 residues. V dropped 6 bases and J dropped 0; count of bases not matched to a gene: 7. The V gene's germline CDR1 is KGHSH and CDR2 LQKENI. The CDR3 nucleotides are TGTGCCAGCTCGCCCAGGGGACAGATGAACACTGAAGCTTTCTTT. The encoded protein is CASSPRGQMNTEAFF.

This chain connects TRBV20-1 to TRBJ2-2; 7 bases fit TRBD2. CDR1 and CDR2 (germline): DFQATT, SNEGSKA (reference sequence). J lost 5 bases, V lost 1 base, and 7 bases had no gene match. CDR3 length equals 15 residues. CDR3 sequence: CSARGAGVDTGELFF. In DNA, the CDR3 is TGCAGTGCTAGAGGGGCGGGAGTGGATACCGGGGAGCTGTTTTTT.

On this clonotype: A much larger clone differs from this one at a single base, so this may be a read error. The chain combines TRBV6-2 or TRBV6-3 with TRBJ2-5; 8 nucleotides agree with TRBD2. There are 15 residues in the CDR3. The V segment lost 6 bases and the J segment 11 bases; nucleotides outside the gene matches: 17. Germline CDR1 MNHEY, CDR2 SVGEGT. The DNA of the CDR3 is TGTGCCAGCAGACCGCGGGGGGCGGGGAACAATGAGCAGTACTTC. Its protein product is CASRPRGAGNNEQYF.

This clonotype was seen many times. The chain couples TRBV12-3 or TRBV12-4 to TRBJ2-3; a possible D gene is TRBD2 (5 bases). V shed 5 bases and J shed 0 bases, with 12 bases lying between them. The CDR3 has 15 amino acids. The chain's CDR3 is CASSPRARSTDTQYF. The CDR3 nucleotides are TGTGCCAGCAGTCCGCGGGCCAGGAGCACAGATACGCAGTATTTT.

This clonotype was observed at least ten times. The chain carries TRBV6-1 and TRBJ2-1; TRBD1 agrees at 11 bases. This CDR3 is 16 amino acids long. The germline V gene has CDR1 MNHNS and CDR2 SASEGT. The ends lost 6 bases at V and 4 bases at J; junction bases unmatched: 8. The CDR3 DNA follows: TGTGCCAGCAGAAGAATAGGACAGGGGGCTTACAATGAGCAGTTCTTC. It yields the protein CASRRIGQGAYNEQFF.

This clonotype has a count of ten or more. This chain uses TRBV20-1 with TRBJ2-5; D is undetermined. Trimming left V 0 bases short and J 5 bases short, with 4 bases between. The germline gives CDR1 DFQATT, CDR2 SNEGSKA (reference sequence). CDR3 length equals 11 residues. CDR3 protein: CSARDSETQYF. As DNA, the CDR3 is TGCAGTGCTAGAGATTCTGAGACCCAGTACTTC.

About this clonotype: A read error may be the cause here, since a much bigger clone is one base away. The chain uses TRBV18 and TRBJ2-5; TRBD2 aligns across 11 bases. The CDR3 is 15 residues long. The V segment lost 4 bases and the J segment 11 bases; nucleotides outside the gene matches: 12. Germline CDR1 and CDR2: KGHSH and LQKENI. The CDR3 bases are TGTGCCAGCTCACTTCTAGCGGGGGGCCACAATGAGCAGTACTTC. Translating gives CASSLLAGGHNEQYF.